The source of this T cell receptor beta chain is a study of shared clonotypes between healthy human individuals. Study-level information: A donor's plate count was three for CD4 naive and three for CD4 memory; CD8 naive had two and CD8 memory one.

Germline CDR1 MGHRA, CDR2 YSYEKL. Trimming removed 0 bases at V and 2 bases at J, with 11 bases between. The CDR3 runs to 16 residues. Here immunoSEQ multiplex PCR was the method, and the copy in TCRdb shows in-frame clones only, minus some. The sample has 950,000 to 1,100,000 clones; 70% to 80% are singletons. Study outcomes and limitations: Against clonotypes common to all four donors, non-shared ones had lower generation probabilities.

Remarks on this clone: Its specificity is unknown.

The V call is TRBV4-1, the J call TRBJ1-3, with D possibly matching TRBD1 (6 bases). Sequencing used memory CD4+ T cells sorted from blood. Sample subset: CD45RA-negative fraction. The TCR comes from a man younger than 35 in good health. CDR3 nucleotide sequence: TGCGCCAGCAGCCAAGATCTAGGGGGGCCTGGAAACACCATATATTTT. Translation gives CASSQDLGGPGNTIYF.